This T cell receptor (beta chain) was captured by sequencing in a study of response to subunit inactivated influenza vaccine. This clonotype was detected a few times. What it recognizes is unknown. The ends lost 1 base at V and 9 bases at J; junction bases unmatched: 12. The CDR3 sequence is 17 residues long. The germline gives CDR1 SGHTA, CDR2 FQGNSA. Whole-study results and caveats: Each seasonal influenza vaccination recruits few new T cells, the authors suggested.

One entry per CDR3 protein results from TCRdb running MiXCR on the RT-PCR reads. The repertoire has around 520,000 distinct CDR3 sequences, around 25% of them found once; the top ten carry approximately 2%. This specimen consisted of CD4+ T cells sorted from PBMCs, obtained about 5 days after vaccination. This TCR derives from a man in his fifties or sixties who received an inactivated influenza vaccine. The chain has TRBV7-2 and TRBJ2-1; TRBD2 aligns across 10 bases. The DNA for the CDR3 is TGTGCCAGCAGCTTAGTGGGAGGCCTAGCGGGGGTCGCTGAGCAGTTCTTC. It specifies CASSLVGGLAGVAEQFF.